This T cell receptor (beta chain) came from a study of OX40 agonist ivuxolimab in advanced cancers. Worth noting for this clone: Its target is unknown.

The length of the CDR3 is 13 residues. Germline values: CDR1 GTSNPN, CDR2 SVGIG (reference sequence). V lost 4 bases and J lost 2, with 10 bases in between. Study-wide findings and caveats: Low clonal expansion, among the lowest seen, marked partial responders at 0.1-3.0 mg/kg.

The table came from immunoSEQ multiplex PCR; TCRdb's copy has only in-frame clones and leaves some out. The sample records about 52,000 clones, 75% to 90% being singletons. J is TRBJ2-3 and V is TRBV30, with D unclear. Sequencing used CD4+ or CD8+ T cells sorted from blood, obtained in a trial of the OX40 agonist ivuxolimab. The sequence derives from an adult with an advanced solid tumor such as melanoma, head and neck, liver or kidney cancer. The CDR3 here is CAWKRQNTDTQYF. The CDR3, as DNA: TGTGCCTGGAAAAGGCAGAACACAGATACGCAGTATTTT.